The 25 T cell receptor beta chains below all came from one sample that was sequenced in a study of T cells after yellow fever vaccination. TCRdb used MiXCR to reprocess the 5' RACE reads, holding one entry per CDR3 protein. Of about 510,000 distinct CDR3 sequences in the sample, about a fifth were seen once. Sample: PBMCs, taken less than 25 days after the first yellow fever vaccination. Receptors were obtained from a man aged 18 to 35 who received the YFV17D yellow fever vaccine.

The count of this clonotype is one. This rearrangement joins TRBV4-1 to TRBJ1-5, with unresolved D. The V gene lost 4 bases and the J gene lost 2 bases, with 15 bases spanning the gap. This CDR3 comprises 16 residues. Germline V gene data show CDR1 as MGHRA and CDR2 as YSYEKL. CDR3: CASSLVEAAGNQPQHF. CDR3 DNA sequence: TGCGCCAGCAGCCTAGTTGAGGCCGCTGGCAATCAGCCCCAGCATTTT.

This clonotype has just a few counts. This chain connects TRBV20-1 to TRBJ2-5, with 9 bases matching TRBD2. In germline, CDR1 is DFQATT, CDR2 SNEGSKA (reference sequence). The ends lost 3 bases at V and 4 bases at J; junction bases unmatched: 6. The CDR3 loop spans 14 amino acids. The CDR3, as DNA: TGCAGTGCTAGGGTGCCAGCGGGGGGAGAGACCCAGTACTTC. Translation: CSARVPAGGETQYF.

In DNA, the CDR3 is TGCGCCAGCAGGTTCACAGAGGGGACTAATGAAAAACTGTTTTTT. It codes for CASRFTEGTNEKLFF. The V gene is TRBV5-1, the J gene TRBJ1-4; D is possibly TRBD1 (5 bases). V dropped 5 bases and J dropped 2 bases, with 13 bases sitting between them. CDR1 and CDR2 (germline): SGHRS, YFSETQ. The CDR3 has 15 amino acids.

This clonotype was counted a few times. This chain uses TRBV7-8 with TRBJ2-3; D is unclear. The CDR3 covers 12 residues. V lost 3 bases and J lost 6, with 7 bases in between. CDR1 is SGHVS, CDR2 FQNEAQ, per germline. CDR3 region: CASSFTGDTQYF. The CDR3 nucleotides are TGTGCCAGCAGCTTCACTGGGGATACGCAGTATTTT.

This clonotype was counted a few times. The chain employs TRBV7-9 and TRBJ1-1, with D unresolved. The CDR3 runs 15 residues. Looked up from germline, CDR1 is SEHNR and CDR2 is FQNEAQ (reference sequence). The ends were cut back, 3 bases at V and 0 bases at J, with 11 bases in the middle. CDR3 amino acids: CASSFASGMNTEAFF. The CDR3 bases are TGTGCCAGCAGCTTCGCGAGCGGGATGAACACTGAAGCTTTCTTT.

The V call is TRBV6-4, the J call TRBJ1-6; D is uncertain. CDR1 and CDR2 from the germline V gene are MRHNA and SNTAGT. The CDR3 is 15 amino acids. V dropped 0 bases and J dropped 8 bases, with 11 bases sitting between them. The DNA for the CDR3 is TGTGCCAGCAGTGACTCGATGGGGATGGATTCACCCCTCCACTTT. Translated: CASSDSMGMDSPLHF.

This chain uses TRBV18 with TRBJ1-3; D remains unclear. The V and J ends lost 0 bases and 0 bases respectively, with 9 bases between them. Germline assignment: CDR1 KGHSH and CDR2 LQKENI. The CDR3 sequence is 16 residues long. The CDR3 DNA follows: TGTGCCAGCTCACCACCGTTCCGAAGCTCTGGAAACACCATATATTTT. Amino acids: CASSPPFRSSGNTIYF.

J is TRBJ1-5 and V is TRBV4-3; D not certain. Germline V lookup: CDR1 LGHNA, CDR2 YSLEER. V lost 3 bases and J lost 0, with 9 bases in between. CDR3 length: 15 residues. CDR3 nucleotides: TGCGCCAGCAGCCACTGGGTCGATAGCAATCAGCCCCAGCATTTT. Its translation: CASSHWVDSNQPQHF.

The chain combines TRBV6-5 with TRBJ2-7; a weak D match, TRBD1 (6 bases). V shed 6 bases and J shed 4 bases, with 13 bases lying between them. The CDR3 runs to 13 residues. The germline V gene encodes CDR1 MNHEY and CDR2 SVGAGI. The DNA of the CDR3 is TGTGCCAGCAGCGCCGTGGGGGCATACGAGCAGTACGTC. It is translated as CASSAVGAYEQYV.

This clonotype was seen a handful of times. V is TRBV6-1 and J is TRBJ2-2, with a tentative D call TRBD1 (5 bases). The V gene lost 4 bases and the J gene lost 2 bases, with 8 bases spanning the gap. The CDR3 is made up of 14 amino acids. Germline V gives CDR1 MNHNS, CDR2 SASEGT. CDR3 bases: TGTGCCAGCAGTGGACAGCAAAACACCGGGGAGCTGTTTTTT. Protein sequence: CASSGQQNTGELFF.

This clonotype was counted only a few times. The chain uses TRBV4-3 and TRBJ2-7, with 7 bases that match TRBD1. The CDR3 is 15 amino acids. J lost 1 base, V lost 1 base, and 4 bases had no gene match. Germline CDR1 is LGHNA and CDR2 is YSLEER. The CDR3 nucleotides read TGCGCCAGCAGCCAAGGGACGGGACAGTCCTACGAGCAGTACTTC. This encodes CASSQGTGQSYEQYF.

The V and J genes are TRBV6-5 and TRBJ1-2; 8 nucleotides match TRBD1. Germline lookup yields CDR1 MNHEY and CDR2 SVGAGI. The length of the CDR3 is 14 residues. J gave up 7 bases and V 0 bases, and 4 bases lay outside the gene matches. DNA for the CDR3: TGTGCCAGCAGTTACTCAACCAGGGGGCTTGGCTACACCTTC. This gives the protein CASSYSTRGLGYTF.

This clonotype was counted ten times or more. The chain links TRBV29-1 to TRBJ2-4, with D perhaps being TRBD1 or TRBD2 (5 bases each). V was trimmed by 6 bases and J by 6 bases, leaving 12 bases between them. CDR1 is SQVTM, CDR2 ANQGSEA, per germline. This CDR3 has 12 amino acids. The CDR3 region is CSVKGRANIQYF. The CDR3 bases are TGCAGCGTGAAGGGGCGGGCAAACATTCAGTACTTC.

The chain joins TRBV6-5 to TRBJ2-6; no definite D call. In germline, CDR1 is MNHEY, CDR2 SVGAGI. Trimming removed 0 bases at V and 0 bases at J, with 12 bases between. This CDR3 is 18 amino acids long. The CDR3 protein is CASSYSRPRSSGANVLTF. The CDR3 DNA reads as TGTGCCAGCAGTTACTCGAGACCTCGAAGCTCTGGGGCCAACGTCCTGACTTTC.

V and J are TRBV5-5 and TRBJ1-5; D is undetermined. Germline lookup yields CDR1 SGHKS and CDR2 YYEKEE (reference sequence). Trimming took 2 bases from V and 2 from J, leaving 11 bases between them. The CDR3 consists of 15 residues. CDR3 sequence reads: CASSFYGVGNQPQHF. DNA for the CDR3: TGTGCCAGCAGCTTCTACGGGGTCGGCAATCAGCCCCAGCATTTT.

This clonotype was seen more than once but under ten times. The chain uses TRBV11-2 and TRBJ2-4; 9 bases map to TRBD2. The CDR3 covers 17 residues. V was pared by 2 bases and J by 5 bases, with 10 bases of the junction left unmatched. Germline CDR1 and CDR2: SGHAT and FQNNGV. The chain's CDR3 is CASSLYLAGGPENIQYF. The CDR3, as DNA: TGTGCCAGCAGCTTATATCTCGCGGGGGGGCCAGAAAACATTCAGTACTTC.

This chain joins TRBV7-9 and TRBJ2-4; no clear D. The CDR3 totals 12 residues. CDR1 and CDR2 from the germline V gene are SEHNR and FQNEAQ (reference sequence). V was shortened by 5 bases and J by 11 bases, with 13 bases between the two germline ends. The CDR3 DNA reads as TGTGCCAGCAGCCGGTCCGCCACCTTTCAGTACTTC. This translates into CASSRSATFQYF.

J is TRBJ2-3 and V is TRBV4-2; D tentatively fits TRBD1 or TRBD2 (5 bases each). The V gene lost 7 bases and the J gene lost 5 bases, with 10 bases spanning the gap. CDR3 length: 12 residues. The V gene's germline CDR1 is LGHNA and CDR2 YNFKEQ. The CDR3 DNA sequence: TGTGCCAGCACCGGGGACGGAGATACGCAGTATTTT. Amino acids: CASTGDGDTQYF.

The CDR3 is CRVQDLDTEAFF. The CDR3 nucleotides read TGCAGAGTACAGGATCTGGACACTGAAGCTTTCTTT. The rearrangement links TRBV20-1 to TRBJ1-1; D is perhaps TRBD1 (5 bases). CDR3 length: 12 residues. The V gene's germline CDR1 is DFQATT and CDR2 SNEGSKA (reference sequence).

This chain connects TRBV19 to TRBJ2-7, with D unresolved. The CDR3 length is 14 residues. Germline CDR1 is LNHDA and CDR2 is SQIVND (reference sequence). Trimming removed 3 bases from V and 6 bases from J, with 15 bases in between. The DNA of the CDR3 is TGTGCCAGTAGTATTTTGAGTTTTTCCAGCGAGCAGTACTTC. It specifies CASSILSFSSEQYF. Supplemented by reference TRBV19 and TRBJ2-7, the full variable domain reads DGGITQSPKYLFRKEGQNVTLSCEQNLNHDAMYWYRQDPGQGLRLIYYSQIVNDFQKGDIAEGYSVSREKKESFPLTVTSAQKNPTAFYLCASSILSFSSEQYFGPGTRLTVT.

This clonotype was counted only a few times. This chain connects TRBV4-1 to TRBJ1-1, with TRBD1 as a possible D gene (5 bases). The CDR3 is 12 amino acids. Trimming pared 8 bases from V and 2 bases from J, leaving 9 bases between. From germline, CDR1 is MGHRA and CDR2 YSYEKL. This CDR3 is CASGAFNTEAFF. The CDR3 DNA follows: TGCGCCAGCGGGGCTTTTAACACTGAAGCTTTCTTT.

A few counts support this clonotype. V gene TRBV9 combines with J gene TRBJ1-1; unclear D gene. This CDR3 has 16 residues. Trimming removed 3 bases at V and 0 bases at J, with 15 bases between. Germline CDR1 and CDR2: SGDLS and YYNGEE. CDR3 bases: TGTGCCAGCAGCGCTGGGAGTGGAGGGATGAACACTGAAGCTTTCTTT. It yields the protein CASSAGSGGMNTEAFF.

The chain joins TRBV19 to TRBJ2-4; D gene ambiguous. CDR3 length: 14 residues. Trimming left V 4 bases short and J 1 base short, with 8 bases between. Germline V gene lookup returns CDR1 LNHDA and CDR2 SQIVND (reference sequence). The CDR3 sequence is CASSSRPAKNIQYF. In DNA, the CDR3 is TGTGCCAGTAGTAGTCGCCCTGCCAAAAACATTCAGTACTTC.

J is TRBJ1-6 and V is TRBV6-5; D perhaps matches TRBD1 (6 bases). Germline CDR1 MNHEY, CDR2 SVGAGI. The CDR3 runs 16 residues. The ends were cut back, 2 bases at V and 9 bases at J, with 17 bases in the middle. The CDR3 reads CASSYQVSEGGSPLHF. The CDR3 DNA is TGTGCCAGCAGTTACCAAGTGTCCGAAGGGGGTTCACCCCTCCACTTT.

The genes are TRBV6-5 and TRBJ1-5; 7 bases map to TRBD1. Per germline, CDR1 MNHEY and CDR2 SVGAGI. The V segment lost 1 base and the J segment 2 bases; nucleotides outside the gene matches: 2. The CDR3 is 15 amino acids. This CDR3 reads CASSYYDRGNQPQHF. As DNA, the CDR3 is TGTGCCAGCAGTTACTACGACAGGGGCAATCAGCCCCAGCATTTT.